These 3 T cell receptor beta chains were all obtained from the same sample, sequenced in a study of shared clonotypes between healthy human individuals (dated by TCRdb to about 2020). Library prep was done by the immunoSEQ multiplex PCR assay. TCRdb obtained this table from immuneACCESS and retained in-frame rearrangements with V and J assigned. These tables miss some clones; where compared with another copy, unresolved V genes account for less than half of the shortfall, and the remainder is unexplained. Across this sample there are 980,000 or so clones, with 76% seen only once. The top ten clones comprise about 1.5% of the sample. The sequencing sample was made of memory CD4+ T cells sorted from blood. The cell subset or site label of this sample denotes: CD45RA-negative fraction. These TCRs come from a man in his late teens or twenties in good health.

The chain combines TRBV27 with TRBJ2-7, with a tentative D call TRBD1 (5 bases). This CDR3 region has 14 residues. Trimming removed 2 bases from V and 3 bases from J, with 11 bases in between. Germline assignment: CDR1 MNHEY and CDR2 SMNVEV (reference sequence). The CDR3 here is CASSLRTRDYEQYF. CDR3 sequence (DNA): TGTGCCAGCAGTTTAAGGACACGAGACTACGAGCAGTACTTC.

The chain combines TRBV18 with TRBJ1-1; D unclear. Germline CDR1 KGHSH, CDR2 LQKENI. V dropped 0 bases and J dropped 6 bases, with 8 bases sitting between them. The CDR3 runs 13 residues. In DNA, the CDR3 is TGTGCCAGCTCACCACCGAACGTCCCTGAAGCTTTCTTT. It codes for CASSPPNVPEAFF.

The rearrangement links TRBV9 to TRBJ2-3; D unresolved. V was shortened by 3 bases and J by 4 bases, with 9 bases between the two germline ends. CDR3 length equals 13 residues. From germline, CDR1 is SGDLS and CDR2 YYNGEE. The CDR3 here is CASSASNSDTQYF. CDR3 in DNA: TGTGCCAGCAGCGCCTCTAATTCAGATACGCAGTATTTT.